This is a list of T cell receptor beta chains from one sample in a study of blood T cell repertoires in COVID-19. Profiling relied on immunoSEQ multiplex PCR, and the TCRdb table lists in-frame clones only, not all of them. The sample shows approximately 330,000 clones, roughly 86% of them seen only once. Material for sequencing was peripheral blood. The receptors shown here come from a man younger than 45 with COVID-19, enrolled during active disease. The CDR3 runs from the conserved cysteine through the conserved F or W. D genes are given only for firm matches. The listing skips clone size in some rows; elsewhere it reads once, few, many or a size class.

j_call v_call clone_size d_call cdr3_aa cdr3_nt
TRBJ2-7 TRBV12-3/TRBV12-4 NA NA CASSYNYEQYF TGTGCCAGCAGTTATAATTACGAGCAGTACTTC
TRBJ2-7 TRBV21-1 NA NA CASRLWQANLRISYEQYF TGTGCCAGCAGGCTTTGGCAGGCCAACCTCAGAATTTCCTACGAGCAGTACTTC
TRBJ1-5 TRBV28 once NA CASSLRTAASNQPQHF TGTGCCAGCAGTTTACGGACAGCAGCTAGCAATCAGCCCCAGCATTTT
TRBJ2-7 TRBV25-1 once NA CASSESGTTYYEQYF TGTGCCAGCAGTGAATCCGGGACAACCTACTACGAGCAGTACTTC
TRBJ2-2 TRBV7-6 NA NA CASIQTTANTGELFF TGTGCCAGCATCCAGACGACAGCGAACACCGGGGAGCTGTTTTTT
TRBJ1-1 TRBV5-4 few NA CASSLGPRGNTEAFF TGTGCCAGCAGCTTGGGCCCGCGCGGGAACACTGAAGCTTTCTTT
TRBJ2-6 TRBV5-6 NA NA CASRGGGQTSGANVLTF TGTGCCTCACGAGGGGGAGGGCAGACCTCTGGGGCCAACGTCCTGACTTTC
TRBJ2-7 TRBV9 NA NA CASSVGSGAGEQYF TGTGCCAGCAGCGTTGGTTCAGGGGCGGGCGAGCAGTACTTC
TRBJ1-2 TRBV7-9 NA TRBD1 CASNDRESIYGYTF TGTGCCAGCAACGACAGGGAAAGTATTTATGGCTACACCTTC
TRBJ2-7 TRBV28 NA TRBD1 CASSLGTGGADEQYF TGTGCCAGCAGTTTGGGGACAGGGGGCGCCGACGAGCAGTACTTC
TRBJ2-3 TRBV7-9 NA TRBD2 CASSLGGGGSTDTQYF TGTGCCAGCAGCTTAGGGGGCGGGGGTAGCACAGATACGCAGTATTTT
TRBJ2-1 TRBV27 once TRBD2 CASSRTSGGSYNEQFF TGTGCCAGCAGTCGGACTAGCGGTGGCTCCTACAATGAGCAGTTCTTC
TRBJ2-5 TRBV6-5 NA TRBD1 CASSIRDRGQETQYF TGTGCCAGCAGTATACGGGACAGGGGCCAAGAGACCCAGTACTTC
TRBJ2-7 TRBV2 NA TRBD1 CASQGQGATYEQYF TGTGCCAGCCAAGGACAGGGGGCCACCTACGAGCAGTACTTC
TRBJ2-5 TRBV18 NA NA CASSRITEPLKTQYF TGTGCCAGCTCACGCATTACTGAGCCCCTAAAGACCCAGTACTTC
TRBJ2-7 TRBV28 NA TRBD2 CASLRTSGRDWYF TGTGCCAGCCTCCGGACTAGCGGGAGGGACTGGTACTTC
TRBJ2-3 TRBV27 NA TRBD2 CASSLWTGAGTDTQYF TGTGCCAGCAGTTTATGGACGGGAGCGGGGACAGATACGCAGTATTTT
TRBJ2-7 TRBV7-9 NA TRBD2 CASSPTRGRGSYEQYF TGTGCCAGCAGCCCTACCCGCGGGCGGGGGTCCTACGAGCAGTACTTC
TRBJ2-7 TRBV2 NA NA CASRKQGTTYEQYF TGTGCCAGCAGAAAACAGGGTACTACCTACGAGCAGTACTTC
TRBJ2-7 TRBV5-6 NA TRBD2 CASSSSASGYEQYF TGTGCCAGTAGCTCCTCGGCTAGCGGCTACGAGCAGTACTTC
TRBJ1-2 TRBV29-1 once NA CSVEYGGPYGYTF TGCAGCGTTGAATACGGGGGACCCTATGGCTACACCTTC
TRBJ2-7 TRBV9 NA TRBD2 CASSGRDSGGIYEQYF TGTGCCAGCAGCGGACGTGATAGCGGGGGCATCTACGAGCAGTACTTC
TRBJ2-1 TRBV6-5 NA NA CASSTDWGEQFF TGTGCCAGCAGTACGGACTGGGGTGAGCAGTTCTTC
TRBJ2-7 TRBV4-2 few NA CASSHRDNSYEQYF TGTGCCAGCAGCCACCGGGACAACTCCTACGAGCAGTACTTC
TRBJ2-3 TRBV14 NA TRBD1 CASSQTGGDTQYF TGTGCCAGCAGCCAAACAGGGGGAGATACGCAGTATTTT
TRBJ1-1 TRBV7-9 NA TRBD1 CASSYRTGYAEAFF TGTGCCAGCAGCTATAGGACAGGGTACGCTGAAGCTTTCTTT